One sample yielded the 23 T cell receptor beta chains listed below, sequenced in a study of control samples from healthy donors and cancer patients. Repertoires were generated with immunoSEQ multiplex PCR, while TCRdb's copy carries only in-frame clones and drops some. The sample includes some 220,000 clones, just under 95% of them seen just once. Sample: blood. Receptor source: a middle-aged man in good health.

The V gene is TRBV6-1, the J gene TRBJ1-5; possibly TRBD1 for D (5 bases). The CDR3 has 16 amino acids. V lost 2 bases to trimming and J lost 5 bases, with 16 bases between them. CDR1 is MNHNS and CDR2 is SASEGT in the germline V gene. The CDR3 spells CASSELWDLPYQPQHF. CDR3 sequence (DNA): TGTGCCAGCAGTGAATTGTGGGACCTCCCATATCAGCCCCAGCATTTT.

This clone was seen once. The gene calls are TRBV7-2 and TRBJ2-7; TRBD2 aligns across 9 bases. The CDR3 is 16 amino acids. The V gene end was trimmed by 0 bases and the J gene end by 2 bases; junction bases not matched to a gene: 5. CDR1 is SGHTA, CDR2 FQGNSA, per germline. CDR3 nucleotide sequence: TGTGCCAGCAGCTTAGCTAGCGGGGGATCACCCTACGAGCAGTACTTC. Its translation: CASSLASGGSPYEQYF.

This chain connects TRBV5-1 to TRBJ2-7; 8 bases are shared with TRBD1. J gave up 3 bases and V 2 bases, and 7 bases lay outside the gene matches. Germline V gene data show CDR1 as SGHRS and CDR2 as YFSETQ. This CDR3 has 15 amino acids. CDR3 bases: TGCGCCAGCAGCTTAGAACCGGGACAGGACTACGAGCAGTACTTC. Translation gives CASSLEPGQDYEQYF.

The J gene is TRBJ1-1, the V gene TRBV11-1; 7 nucleotides agree with TRBD1. CDR1 and CDR2 (germline): SGHAT, FQDESV (reference sequence). The CDR3 is 14 amino acids. V gave up 5 bases and J gave up 0 bases; unmatched junction bases: 3. The DNA for the CDR3 is TGTGCCAGCAGCAGGGGACAGTTGAACACTGAAGCTTTCTTT. Translation gives CASSRGQLNTEAFF.

The chain uses TRBV6-5 and TRBJ2-7; D not resolved. This CDR3 spans 11 amino acids. Trimming shortened V by 4 bases and J by 3 bases, and 4 bases separated the two germline ends. Germline loops: CDR1 MNHEY, CDR2 SVGAGI. The CDR3, as DNA: TGTGCCAGCAGTTCTGTCTACGAGCAGTACTTC. This sequence encodes CASSSVYEQYF.

This clone has just a few counts. CDR3 in amino acids: CASSLELAGASEQFF. The CDR3 nucleotides read TGCGCCAGCAGCTTGGAACTAGCGGGGGCGAGTGAGCAGTTCTTC. The rearrangement links TRBV5-1 to TRBJ2-1, with 11 bases fitting TRBD2. The length of the CDR3 is 15 residues. Unmatched junction bases numbered 5, after V lost 0 bases and J lost 9 bases. From germline, CDR1 is SGHRS and CDR2 YFSETQ.

This chain connects TRBV28 to TRBJ1-5; D is ambiguous. CDR1 is MDHEN and CDR2 is SYDVKM in the germline V gene. Deletions cut 3 bases from V and 3 bases from J, with 6 bases between. CDR3 length: 13 amino acids. In nucleotides, the CDR3 is TGTGCCAGCAGTTTTGCCTTCAATCAGCCCCAGCATTTT. Its protein is CASSFAFNQPQHF.

The chain employs TRBV28 and TRBJ2-6; 9 bases line up with TRBD2. Germline trimming cut 6 bases from V and 0 bases from J; bases unmatched to any gene: 15. Per the germline V gene, CDR1 is MDHEN and CDR2 is SYDVKM. The CDR3 has 20 residues. CDR3 nucleotides: TGTGCCAGCAGAGGGGCCCCCGGGCGGGAGGGGCTCTCTGGGGCCAACGTCCTGACTTTC. Its translation: CASRGAPGREGLSGANVLTF.

This rearrangement joins TRBV30 to TRBJ1-1; D is undetermined. This CDR3 has 12 amino acids. Germline V gives CDR1 GTSNPN, CDR2 SVGIG (reference sequence). Trimming stripped 3 bases from V and 2 bases from J, with 7 bases between. CDR3 in DNA: TGTGCCTGGAGAAAACTAAACACTGAAGCTTTCTTT. This encodes CAWRKLNTEAFF.

The V and J genes are TRBV12-3 or TRBV12-4 and TRBJ2-5; D unclear. The V gene lost 5 bases and the J gene lost 4 bases, with 8 bases spanning the gap. The CDR3 runs to 12 residues. CDR3 residues: CASSPIGETQYF. For the CDR3, the DNA is TGTGCCAGCAGTCCCATAGGAGAGACCCAGTACTTC.

V usage is TRBV4-3 and J usage is TRBJ1-1; D is unresolved. From germline, CDR1 is LGHNA and CDR2 YSLEER. The CDR3 runs 16 residues. V dropped 1 base and J dropped 0 bases, with 12 bases sitting between them. The CDR3 loop reads CASSQGAAHMNTEAFF. The DNA of the CDR3 is TGCGCCAGCAGCCAAGGGGCAGCTCACATGAACACTGAAGCTTTCTTT.

This chain uses TRBV6-5 with TRBJ1-4; D is perhaps TRBD1 (5 bases). CDR3 length: 15 residues. Germline CDR1 is MNHEY and CDR2 is SVGAGI. Trimming took 4 bases from V and 7 from J, leaving 16 bases between them. The CDR3 sequence is CASSSAGLFTEKLFF. The CDR3 nucleotides are TGTGCCAGCAGTTCCGCAGGGTTGTTTACTGAAAAACTGTTTTTT.

This sequence joins TRBV5-1 and TRBJ1-1, with 8 bases identical to TRBD1. This CDR3 region has 16 residues. The germline V gene has CDR1 SGHRS and CDR2 YFSETQ. Losses at the gene ends were 1 base for V and 0 bases for J; bases not matched to a gene: 5. CDR3 sequence (DNA): TGCGCCAGCAGCTTGAGACAGGGGATCATGAACACTGAAGCTTTCTTT. It codes for CASSLRQGIMNTEAFF.

V usage is TRBV2 and J usage is TRBJ1-1; D remains ambiguous. The CDR3 is 12 residues long. V was cut by 5 bases and J by 9 bases, with 13 bases left in between. Germline lookup yields CDR1 SNHLY and CDR2 FYNNEI. The CDR3, as DNA: TGTGCCAGCAGTTTAGGTGGCGTCCAAGCTTTCTTT. It encodes CASSLGGVQAFF.

V gene TRBV18 combines with J gene TRBJ2-1, with TRBD2 matching over 7 bases. The CDR3 sequence is 15 residues long. Germline V gene data show CDR1 as KGHSH and CDR2 as LQKENI. J gave up 1 base and V 1 base, and 1 base lay outside the gene matches. In nucleotides, the CDR3 is TGTGCCAGCTCACCACTAGCGGGTTCCTACAATGAGCAGTTCTTC. Its translation is CASSPLAGSYNEQFF. Together with reference TRBV18 and TRBJ2-1, the CDR3 gives the full variable domain: NAGVMQNPRHLVRRRGQEARLRCSPMKGHSHVYWYRQLPEEGLKFMVYLQKENIIDESGMPKERFSAEFPKEGPSILRIQQVVRGDSAAYFCASSPLAGSYNEQFFGPGTRLTVL.

The chain joins TRBV7-9 to TRBJ2-7, with unresolved D. Germline-derived CDR1 and CDR2 are SEHNR and FQNEAQ (reference sequence). This CDR3 has 14 residues. The V and J ends lost 4 bases and 6 bases respectively, with 16 bases between them. The CDR3 sequence: CASSSITLAREQYF. Here the CDR3 DNA reads TGTGCCAGCAGCTCCATCACCCTCGCCCGCGAGCAGTACTTC.

The chain is built from TRBV27 and TRBJ1-1; no reliable D call. Germline V gene lookup returns CDR1 MNHEY and CDR2 SMNVEV (reference sequence). V shed 3 bases and J shed 4 bases, with 9 bases lying between them. CDR3 size: 13 residues. The CDR3 sequence: CASSLEGSTEAFF. In DNA form, the CDR3 reads TGTGCCAGCAGTTTGGAGGGATCCACTGAAGCTTTCTTT.

This clone was counted once. The chain carries TRBV5-1 and TRBJ2-1, with D unresolved. The CDR3 runs to 13 residues. The V end was cut by 0 bases, the J end by 7 bases, with 8 bases between. Germline V lookup: CDR1 SGHRS, CDR2 YFSETQ. The CDR3 coding sequence is TGCGCCAGCAGCTTGGCTTCAGTGAATGAGCAGTTCTTC. Its protein is CASSLASVNEQFF.

The chain recombines TRBV30 with TRBJ1-3, with D perhaps TRBD1 (6 bases). Germline assignment: CDR1 GTSNPN and CDR2 SVGIG (reference sequence). The germline V and J ends were trimmed by 3 bases and 0 bases, with 9 bases remaining between them. This CDR3 has 14 residues. The CDR3 DNA reads TGTGCCTGGAGCCAGACAGGCTCTGGAAACACCATATATTTT. The encoded protein is CAWSQTGSGNTIYF.

V usage is TRBV15 and J usage is TRBJ1-3; no clear D gene. Trimming pared 4 bases from V and 0 bases from J, leaving 13 bases between. The CDR3 length is 16 residues. Germline V gene sequence: CDR1 LNHNV, CDR2 YYDKDF (reference sequence). The CDR3 protein is CATSTYSRSSGNTIYF. CDR3 bases: TGTGCCACCAGCACTTATTCAAGAAGCTCTGGAAACACCATATATTTT.

The J gene is TRBJ2-7, the V gene TRBV19, with D unclear. This CDR3 is built from 13 residues. V was cut by 3 bases and J by 2 bases, with 8 bases left in between. Germline CDR1 is LNHDA and CDR2 is SQIVND (reference sequence). The CDR3 DNA reads as TGTGCCAGTAGTATGGAATCAGCCTACGAGCAGTACTTC. Residues: CASSMESAYEQYF.

This sequence joins TRBV27 and TRBJ1-2, with 7 bases identical to TRBD1. Germline CDR1 and CDR2: MNHEY and SMNVEV (reference sequence). This CDR3 is built from 17 residues. With 3 bases clipped from V and 3 bases from J, the junction kept 13 bases outside the gene matches. The CDR3 DNA is TGTGCCAGCAGTTTGAATATCGCTTCCACAGGGGACTATGGCTACACCTTC. It specifies CASSLNIASTGDYGYTF.

V and J are TRBV2 and TRBJ1-2; the D gene is possibly TRBD1 (5 bases). The V gene's germline CDR1 is SNHLY and CDR2 FYNNEI. This CDR3 has 13 residues. The V and J ends lost 2 bases and 8 bases respectively, with 12 bases between them. This chain's CDR3 is CASSETGRGGYTF. In DNA, the CDR3 is TGTGCCAGCAGTGAAACGGGCCGGGGCGGCTACACCTTC. The whole variable domain, remainder taken from reference TRBV2 and TRBJ1-2, is EPEVTQTPSHQVTQMGQEVILRCVPISNHLYFYWYRQILGQKVEFLVSFYNNEISEKSEIFDDQFSVERPDGSNFTLKIRSTKLEDSAMYFCASSETGRGGYTFGSGTRLTVV.